The 10 T cell receptor beta chains given below trace back to one sample, sequenced in a study of blood T cell repertoires in COVID-19. TCRdb keeps only in-frame clones here, not all; method: immunoSEQ multiplex PCR. Of 65,000 to 70,000 clones in the sample, about 81% were seen once. The sample was peripheral blood. The receptors stem from a human donor in a cohort sampled during active COVID-19.

The rearrangement uses TRBV5-1 and TRBJ1-1; TRBD1 matches 7 bases. Trimming cost V 1 base and J 4 bases; bases outside gene matches: 7. The germline V gene has CDR1 SGHRS and CDR2 YFSETQ. The CDR3 spans 15 residues. The CDR3 region is CASSLSTGASTEAFF. CDR3 sequence (DNA): TGCGCCAGCAGCTTGTCTACAGGGGCGAGCACTGAAGCTTTCTTT.

This clone came up a few times. The chain combines TRBV5-6 with TRBJ1-4, with TRBD1 matching 7 bases. Germline CDR1 SGHDT, CDR2 YYEEEE. This CDR3 has 16 residues. J was trimmed by 8 bases and V by 1 base; bases with no gene match: 11. CDR3: CASSLRDSGLGEKLFF. The CDR3 bases are TGTGCCAGCAGCTTGAGGGACAGCGGCCTAGGGGAAAAACTGTTTTTT.

The chain recombines TRBV28 with TRBJ2-1; 7 bases are a match to TRBD2. The junction had 10 bases not matched to a gene; V was cut back by 1 base and J by 7 bases. This CDR3 contains 16 residues. Germline CDR1 MDHEN, CDR2 SYDVKM. The CDR3 DNA reads as TGTGCCAGCAGTTTATTGACCCCGGGAGGAGGGAATGAGCAGTTCTTC. This gives the protein CASSLLTPGGGNEQFF.

This clone was counted a few times. The gene calls are TRBV5-4 and TRBJ2-5; the D is unclear. CDR1 is SGHNT, CDR2 YYREEE, per germline (reference sequence). The length of the CDR3 is 12 residues. Between the trimmed V and J ends, which lost 4 bases and 1 base, there was a span of 5 bases. The CDR3 region is CASSGTQETQYF. The CDR3 DNA follows: TGTGCCAGCAGCGGCACCCAAGAGACCCAGTACTTC.

V and J are TRBV6-5 and TRBJ1-2; D gene ambiguous. The CDR3 sequence is 14 residues long. Trimming cost V 2 bases and J 8 bases, with 15 bases left between them. The germline V gene has CDR1 MNHEY and CDR2 SVGAGI. CDR3 bases: TGTGCCAGCAGTTACAGCGGGGAGGAGAGCGGCTACACCTTC. Amino acid sequence: CASSYSGEESGYTF.

The chain carries TRBV7-6 and TRBJ2-1; 9 positions match TRBD2. J was trimmed by 6 bases and V by 1 base; bases with no gene match: 4. The CDR3 has 15 residues. The germline gives CDR1 SGHVS, CDR2 FNYEAQ. CDR3 bases: TGTGCCAGCAGCTTAGGCGGGAGGGTTTCCAATGAGCAGTTCTTC. Translation: CASSLGGRVSNEQFF.

This chain uses TRBV5-8 with TRBJ2-5; 8 bases align to TRBD1. The CDR3 has 18 amino acids. Germline CDR1 SGHTS, CDR2 YDEGEE. The J segment lost 3 bases and the V segment lost 0 bases, leaving 13 bases of the junction unmatched. The CDR3 sequence: CASSLGTTPDRVKETQYF. CDR3 bases: TGTGCCAGCAGCTTGGGGACTACACCGGACAGGGTAAAAGAGACCCAGTACTTC.

This chain uses TRBV5-6 with TRBJ2-3; 8 bases are shared with TRBD2. Germline lookup yields CDR1 SGHDT and CDR2 YYEEEE. V shed 0 bases, J shed 1 base, and the junction held 4 bases outside the gene matches. This CDR3 has 16 amino acids. As DNA, the CDR3 is TGTGCCAGCAGCTTGGCTAGCGGGTACCGCACAGATACGCAGTATTTT. Protein product: CASSLASGYRTDTQYF.

The chain combines TRBV5-1 with TRBJ2-1; 7 bases map to TRBD1. The CDR3 totals 15 residues. Germline CDR1 reads SGHRS; CDR2 reads YFSETQ. Trimming took 2 bases from V and 6 from J; bases not matched to a gene: 8. The DNA for the CDR3 is TGCGCCAGCAGCTTCACTCCGGGACAGCCCAATGAGCAGTTCTTC. Protein sequence: CASSFTPGQPNEQFF.

The gene calls are TRBV28 and TRBJ2-3, with TRBD2 identical over 10 bases. Trimming cost V 3 bases and J 4 bases; bases outside gene matches: 4. Germline V gives CDR1 MDHEN, CDR2 SYDVKM. This CDR3 is built from 15 residues. CDR3 bases: TGTGCCAGCAGTTTGCATGGGACTAGCGCAGATACGCAGTATTTT. Amino acids: CASSLHGTSADTQYF.